This TCR beta chain was recovered during a study of CD4 and CD8 cells across lung adenocarcinoma regions. This clonotype appeared once. In TCRdb, the PCR reads were re-called with MiXCR into one record per CDR3 protein. The data hold 16,000 or so distinct CDR3 sequences, with roughly 51% observed a single time. Germline V gives CDR1 MNHEY, CDR2 SVGAGI. CDR3 length: 16 residues. The TCR originated in a female donor with lung adenocarcinoma. The CD4 and CD8 labels of this study may be unreliable. This rearrangement joins TRBV6-5 to TRBJ2-3; 9 nucleotides agree with TRBD2. Matching the DNA end better, TRBJ2-4 makes the J call doubtful. Source material: CD8+ T cells from the center of a lung tumor. CDR3 nucleotides: TGTGCCAGCATTTCCGCGGGGGGGTGTGCCAAAGATACTCAGTACTTC. This encodes CASISAGGCAKDTQYF.